A selection of T cell receptor beta chains follows, all from one sample in a study of PD-1 blockade in classical Hodgkin lymphoma. Assay: immunoSEQ multiplex PCR; the TCRdb copy retains only in-frame clones and omits some. Of around 25,000 clones detected, about 80% appear once; the ten largest clones hold 6.5% to 8%. Source: peripheral blood mononuclear cells (PBMCs), taken at baseline. Receptors were obtained from a human donor with classical Hodgkin lymphoma. Each CDR3 is given with its conserved first and last residue. D genes are given only for firm matches. Some rows mark clone size as missing; the rest say once, few, many or name a class of expanded clone.

D gene	V gene	clone size	J gene	CDR3 protein	CDR3 DNA
TRBD2	TRBV7-2	-	TRBJ2-5	CASSPNGGAQETQYF	TGTGCCAGCAGCCCCAACGGGGGGGCGCAAGAGACCCAGTACTTC
TRBD2	TRBV15	once	TRBJ2-7	CATSSPGTREAEQYF	TGTGCCACCAGCAGCCCCGGGACTAGGGAGGCCGAGCAGTACTTC
-	TRBV18	-	TRBJ2-3	CASSPLLASDTQYF	TGTGCCAGCTCACCACTACTAGCTTCAGATACGCAGTATTTT
-	TRBV9	-	TRBJ1-2	CASSVTPDRSYGYTF	TGTGCCAGCAGCGTAACCCCCGACAGATCCTATGGCTACACCTTC
-	TRBV7-6	-	TRBJ1-1	CASSLAGGNTEAFF	TGTGCCAGCAGCTTAGCTGGGGGGAACACTGAAGCTTTCTTT
-	TRBV15	-	TRBJ2-3	CATSRDRFYTQYF	TGTGCCACCAGCAGAGATAGGTTTTATACGCAGTATTTT
-	TRBV6-1	-	TRBJ2-1	CASSLEVGNEQFF	TGTGCCAGCAGTCTGGAGGTAGGCAATGAGCAGTTCTTC
TRBD1	TRBV19	once	TRBJ1-1	CASSLRDRGTEAFF	TGTGCCAGTAGTCTCCGGGACAGGGGCACTGAAGCTTTCTTT
TRBD1	TRBV5-4	-	TRBJ1-4	CASSLEVRDSGNEKLFF	TGTGCCAGCAGCTTGGAAGTAAGGGACAGCGGTAATGAAAAACTGTTTTTT
-	TRBV30	few	TRBJ2-3	CAWRRTGPDTQYF	TGTGCCTGGAGAAGGACGGGCCCAGATACGCAGTATTTT
TRBD2	TRBV5-1	-	TRBJ2-5	CASSKGGTSGRETQYF	TGCGCCAGCAGCAAGGGGGGGACTAGCGGGAGAGAGACCCAGTACTTC
TRBD1	TRBV9	-	TRBJ2-5	CASSTGTGEEETQYF	TGTGCCAGCAGCACGGGGACAGGGGAGGAAGAGACCCAGTACTTC
-	TRBV5-4	-	TRBJ2-7	CASSPRGVREQYF	TGTGCCAGCAGCCCCCGGGGAGTGCGCGAGCAGTACTTC
-	TRBV5-6	-	TRBJ2-5	CASSKGGRQETQYF	TGTGCCAGCAGCAAAGGGGGACGCCAAGAGACCCAGTACTTC
TRBD1	TRBV28	once	TRBJ2-1	CASSFSGTGAYNEQFF	TGTGCCAGCAGTTTTTCCGGGACAGGGGCCTACAATGAGCAGTTCTTC
-	TRBV6-5	-	TRBJ1-2	CASSSTGNYGYTF	TGTGCCAGCAGTTCTACAGGAAACTATGGCTACACCTTC
-	TRBV2	-	TRBJ2-5	CANKAGQVFGETQYF	TGTGCCAACAAAGCGGGACAGGTGTTCGGAGAGACCCAGTACTTC
-	TRBV12-5	-	TRBJ2-1	CASGLVLGRWSSYNEQFF	TGTGCTAGTGGTTTGGTCCTGGGGCGGTGGAGCTCCTACAATGAGCAGTTCTTC
-	TRBV7-9	-	TRBJ2-1	CASRASGVYNEQFF	TGTGCCAGCAGAGCCAGTGGGGTCTACAATGAGCAGTTCTTC
-	TRBV5-6	-	TRBJ2-2	CASSFSPTGELFF	TGTGCCAGCAGCTTTAGTCCCACCGGGGAGCTGTTTTTT
TRBD1	TRBV7-9	-	TRBJ2-1	CASSLGGWRGQVYNEQFF	TGTGCCAGCAGCTTAGGGGGCTGGAGGGGACAGGTCTACAATGAGCAGTTCTTC
-	TRBV21-1	-	TRBJ1-5	CASSKELLAVNQPQHF	TGTGCCAGCAGCAAAGAATTGCTGGCAGTCAATCAGCCCCAGCATTTT
TRBD1	TRBV7-9	-	TRBJ2-7	CASSRDSWQYF	TGTGCCAGCAGCCGGGACAGTTGGCAGTACTTC
TRBD1	TRBV19	-	TRBJ2-1	CASGKTGGDNEQFF	TGTGCCAGTGGCAAGACAGGGGGTGACAATGAGCAGTTCTTC
TRBD1	TRBV6-6	few	TRBJ1-5	CASSLQTGGNQPQHF	TGTGCCAGCAGTCTACAGACAGGGGGTAATCAGCCCCAGCATTTT
-	TRBV7-9	-	TRBJ2-5	CASSPDAIETQYF	TGTGCCAGCAGCCCGGACGCGATCGAGACCCAGTACTTC
-	TRBV4-3	-	TRBJ1-2	CASSHEIGGYGYTF	TGCGCCAGCAGCCACGAGATAGGGGGCTATGGCTACACCTTC
TRBD2	TRBV2	-	TRBJ2-1	CASTGGLNSYNEQFF	TGTGCCAGCACGGGGGGGTTGAACTCCTACAATGAGCAGTTCTTC
-	TRBV19	-	TRBJ1-5	CASSIGGSNQPQHF	TGTGCCAGTAGTATTGGGGGAAGCAATCAGCCCCAGCATTTT
TRBD1	TRBV11-2	-	TRBJ2-3	CASSRGQGGRADTQYF	TGTGCCAGCAGCCGAGGACAGGGAGGTCGTGCAGATACGCAGTATTTT
TRBD1	TRBV30	-	TRBJ1-4	CAWSVPRGLEKLFF	TGTGCCTGGAGTGTTCCTAGGGGGCTTGAAAAACTGTTTTTT
TRBD1	TRBV4-1	-	TRBJ1-4	CASSLRGWDRAEKLFF	TGCGCCAGCAGCCTTAGGGGGTGGGACAGGGCTGAAAAACTGTTTTTT
TRBD1	TRBV6-1	-	TRBJ1-5	CASMAGGYQPQHF	TGTGCCAGCATGGCAGGGGGTTATCAGCCCCAGCATTTT
-	TRBV2	-	TRBJ2-1	CASIAEIGHEQFF	TGTGCCAGCATAGCCGAAATCGGGCATGAGCAGTTCTTC
TRBD1	TRBV5-8	-	TRBJ2-3	CASSYLQGPDTQYF	TGTGCCAGCAGCTACTTACAGGGGCCAGATACGCAGTATTTT
-	TRBV5-1	-	TRBJ2-5	CASSTWGQRQETQYF	TGCGCCAGCAGCACGTGGGGACAAAGACAAGAGACCCAGTACTTC
TRBD1	TRBV6-4	-	TRBJ2-1	CASSDLPGGNSYNEQFF	TGTGCCAGCAGTGACCTCCCAGGGGGAAACTCCTACAATGAGCAGTTCTTC
TRBD2	TRBV29-1	-	TRBJ2-3	CSVDGLAGDWDTQYF	TGCAGCGTTGACGGCCTAGCGGGGGACTGGGATACGCAGTATTTT
-	TRBV28	-	TRBJ1-1	CASTLSTEAFF	TGTGCCAGCACTCTATCCACTGAAGCTTTCTTT
TRBD2	TRBV7-6	-	TRBJ2-7	CASSPLGGGSYEQYF	TGTGCCAGCAGCCCCCTGGGGGGGGGCTCCTACGAGCAGTACTTC
TRBD1	TRBV6-5	-	TRBJ1-6	CASRGQGRSPLHF	TGTGCCAGCAGGGGACAGGGGAGGTCACCCCTCCACTTT
-	TRBV9	-	TRBJ1-2	CASSPNRAANYGYTF	TGTGCCAGCAGCCCAAACAGGGCAGCTAACTATGGCTACACCTTC
TRBD1	TRBV6-5	-	TRBJ2-1	CASSYHRGHEQFF	TGTGCCAGCAGTTACCACAGGGGGCATGAGCAGTTCTTC
-	TRBV7-6	-	TRBJ2-3	CASSEGRSTDTQYF	TGTGCCAGCAGCGAAGGGAGAAGCACAGATACGCAGTATTTT
-	TRBV5-1	-	TRBJ2-3	CASSLEPSASTDTQYF	TGCGCCAGCAGCTTGGAACCTAGCGCCAGCACAGATACGCAGTATTTT